This TCR beta chain came from a study of blood T cell repertoires in COVID-19. Overall study context: Acute and convalescent COVID-19 samples came from the United States, Italy and Spain. T cells, B-cell-depleted T cells, or PBMCs provided the cDNA or gDNA that served as material.

Per the authors' pipeline: Amplification from reference gene primers served as the basis for estimated nucleated cell counts. The data were produced by immunoSEQ multiplex PCR, yet TCRdb's version contains in-frame clones alone and is incomplete. V, J and clone size reflect that table, while D and trimming were determined from the DNA. This table has fewer than 100,000 clones, 87% appearing once. The sequence was collected from a human donor with acute or convalescent COVID-19. The donor label of this sample is uncertain. The source material was peripheral blood.

The CDR3 sequence is CSPPKVGRKMVNEQYF. CDR3 DNA: TGCAGCCCCCCGAAGGTAGGGAGGAAGATGGTGAACGAGCAGTACTTC. The rearrangement links TRBV29-1 to TRBJ2-7, with D possibly TRBD2 on 6 matching bases. The CDR3 extends over 16 amino acids. V lost 8 bases to trimming and J lost 5 bases, with 28 bases between them. Germline values: CDR1 SQVTM, CDR2 ANQGSEA.